The TCR beta chain under discussion was sequenced for a study of blood T cell repertoires in COVID-19. Concerning this clone itself: One end of the junction is discordant with germline, which a read error may explain.

Everyone who took part was roughly 18 to 89 years old, and they came from about 25 US areas. Allocation to cohorts depended on clinical history reported by the participants. Either two negative PCRs, clearance, or symptom resolution qualified Cohort 3 donors as recovered. Profiling relied on immunoSEQ multiplex PCR, and the TCRdb table lists in-frame clones only, not all of them. Here the sample spans about 150,000 clones, around four fifths being singletons. The CDR3 has 15 residues. The germline V gene encodes CDR1 MNHEY and CDR2 SMNVEV (reference sequence). The rearrangement links TRBV27 to TRBJ2-7, with no clear D. This TCR was sampled from a middle-aged woman who had recovered from COVID-19. Input material: PBMCs or T cells enriched from blood (not recorded which). As DNA, the CDR3 is TGTGCCAGCAGTCTATCGCGGCAGTTAAACTACGAGCAGTACTTC. It specifies CASSLSRQLNYEQYF.